The rows below give T cell receptor beta chains drawn from one sample of a study of CD8 T cells in Susac syndrome. TCRdb analysed the immunoSEQ multiplex PCR reads with MiXCR anew, one entry per CDR3 protein. The repertoire holds 350,000 to 550,000 distinct CDR3 sequences, more than 80% seen once, with approximately 0.12% in the top ten. Input material: CD8+ T cells from PBMCs. These receptors all come from a human donor with multiple sclerosis. The CDR3 runs from the conserved cysteine through the conserved F or W. The D gene is left open where the match is weak. Part of the rows lack a size; the others show once, few, many or a class for expanded clones.

17,.,TRBJ2-1,.,TRBV6-1,TGTGCCAGCAGTCCCCCCCGCGGGCGGGGCTCCTACAATGAGCAGTTCTTC,CASSPPRGRGSYNEQFF
15,.,TRBJ2-1,.,TRBV3-1,TGTGCCAGCAGCCAACCGAACTCGCTCTACAATGAGCAGTTCTTC,CASSQPNSLYNEQFF
12,.,TRBJ1-1,.,TRBV12-3/TRBV12-4,TGTGCCAGCAGTTTCCCCACCAGAGAAGCTTTCTTT,CASSFPTREAFF
13,.,TRBJ1-4,once,TRBV14,TGTGCCAGCAGCCAGGGGGTGGAGGAAAAACTGTTTTTT,CASSQGVEEKLFF
15,.,TRBJ1-2,.,TRBV20-1,TGCAGTGCCCGGACCCATGTAGGGACTAACTATGGCTACACCTTC,CSARTHVGTNYGYTF
13,.,TRBJ2-2,.,TRBV30,TGTGCCTGGGATCCTTCGAACACCGGGGAGCTGTTTTTT,CAWDPSNTGELFF
19,TRBD2,TRBJ2-7,few,TRBV4-1,TGCGCCAGCAGCCCTCGTCTCGGGACTAGCGGGAGGGCGGGCCCAGAGCAGTACTTC,CASSPRLGTSGRAGPEQYF
13,TRBD1,TRBJ2-7,.,TRBV29-1,TGCAGCGTTGCGGTGACAGGGGGCTACGAGCAGTACTTC,CSVAVTGGYEQYF
16,.,TRBJ1-5,.,TRBV4-1,TGCGCCAGCAGCCAAGGAGGGTTCGAGGGCAATCAGCCCCAGCATTTT,CASSQGGFEGNQPQHF
16,TRBD2,TRBJ2-1,.,TRBV11-2,TGTGCCAGCAGCGTAGTACTAGCGGGAGTGATCAATGAGCAGTTCTTC,CASSVVLAGVINEQFF
15,.,TRBJ1-2,.,TRBV6-5,TGTGCCAGCAGTTACTCCCCGGGGACTAACTATGGCTACACCTTC,CASSYSPGTNYGYTF
19,TRBD2,TRBJ2-1,.,TRBV28,TGTGCCAGCAGTCTCGCCCCCGGGACTAGCGGGGTCCCTTACAATGAGCAGTTCTTC,CASSLAPGTSGVPYNEQFF
14,.,TRBJ2-7,.,TRBV21-1,TGTGCCGCCGTGAGGGACAGGGACTCCTACGAGCAGTACTTC,CAAVRDRDSYEQYF
19,TRBD2,TRBJ2-1,.,TRBV30,TGTGCCTGGGCCGGAGTGCGTTTGTCTGGCGGGAGGCCCTACAATGAGCAGTTCTTC,CAWAGVRLSGGRPYNEQFF
16,.,TRBJ2-1,.,TRBV4-1,TGCGCCAGCAGCCAAGATGGGGGAGTTTACTACAATGAGCAGTTCTTC,CASSQDGGVYYNEQFF
13,.,TRBJ2-1,.,TRBV30,TGTGCCTGGACGGGGGAAACCTACAATGAGCAGTTCTTC,CAWTGETYNEQFF
16,.,TRBJ2-5,few,TRBV6-5,TGTGCCAGCAGTTACGTACAGGCCCCCGACCAAGAGACCCAGTACTTC,CASSYVQAPDQETQYF
16,.,TRBJ2-3,.,TRBV7-9,TGTGCCAGCAGCTTATTGGGCGGTGACAGCACAGATACGCAGTATTTT,CASSLLGGDSTDTQYF
15,TRBD2,TRBJ2-7,.,TRBV5-1,TGCGCCAGCAGCACAGGGGGACTAGCGGGAGTCGAGCAGTACTTC,CASSTGGLAGVEQYF
17,TRBD2,TRBJ2-1,.,TRBV12-3/TRBV12-4,TGTGCCAGCAGTCTACCGGCGGGACTAGGGATCTACAATGAGCAGTTCTTC,CASSLPAGLGIYNEQFF
14,.,TRBJ2-7,.,TRBV6-1,TGTGCCAGCAACGGCGACTATGTATCCTACGAGCAGTACTTC,CASNGDYVSYEQYF
15,.,TRBJ1-5,few,TRBV6-5,TGTGCCAGCAGTTATTTGGACGGGGGCAATCAGCCCCAGCATTTT,CASSYLDGGNQPQHF
16,TRBD1,TRBJ1-1,.,TRBV27,TGTGCCAGCAACCCGGGGACAGGGTTTGGGAACACTGAAGCTTTCTTT,CASNPGTGFGNTEAFF
14,.,TRBJ2-7,.,TRBV29-1,TGCAGCGTTGATGCTGGGGGTTCCACCTACGAGCAGTACTTC,CSVDAGGSTYEQYF
16,TRBD1,TRBJ1-5,.,TRBV6-1,TGTGCCAGCAGTGAAAGGGACAGGGGATGGAATCAGCCCCAGCATTTT,CASSERDRGWNQPQHF
13,.,TRBJ2-7,.,TRBV5-1,TGCGCCAGCACCAAGGGGGGAGCCTACGAGCAGTACTTC,CASTKGGAYEQYF
15,TRBD2,TRBJ2-5,.,TRBV7-8,TGTGCCAGCAGCCCCGTGACTAGCGCCCAAGAGACCCAGTACTTC,CASSPVTSAQETQYF
11,.,TRBJ2-1,.,TRBV10-3,TGTGCCATCTTAGCAGGGGCCGAGCAGTTCTTC,CAILAGAEQFF
18,TRBD2,TRBJ2-6,.,TRBV12-3/TRBV12-4,TGTGCCAGCAGTTTAACTCAAGCGGGGTTCTCTGGGGCCAACGTCCTGACTTTC,CASSLTQAGFSGANVLTF
15,TRBD1,TRBJ2-1,once,TRBV7-6,TGTGCCAGCAGCATACCGGGACAGGTATACAATGAGCAGTTCTTC,CASSIPGQVYNEQFF
15,.,TRBJ1-1,few,TRBV19,TGTGCCAGTAAGGGGCGAGGGGAGGCGGACACTGAAGCTTTCTTT,CASKGRGEADTEAFF
14,.,TRBJ2-1,.,TRBV20-1,TGCAGTGCTAGCCTGGTGAGGTCCTACAATGAGCAGTTCTTC,CSASLVRSYNEQFF
16,.,TRBJ2-6,.,TRBV2,TGTGCCACGCTCAGGGGGGTGGGAACTGGGGCCAACGTCCTGACTTTC,CATLRGVGTGANVLTF
16,.,TRBJ1-5,.,TRBV29-1,TGCAGCGTTGAAGATCTTCAAACTTACAGCAATCAGCCCCAGCATTTT,CSVEDLQTYSNQPQHF
12,.,TRBJ1-5,.,TRBV27,TGTGCCAGCAGTTTATCGGCACAGCCCCAGCATTTT,CASSLSAQPQHF
12,.,TRBJ1-2,.,TRBV4-1,TGCGCCAGCAGCCATGGCGGGGATGGCTACACCTTC,CASSHGGDGYTF
13,.,TRBJ1-5,.,TRBV12-3/TRBV12-4,TGTGCCAGCAGTTTAAATTGGGAACAGCCCCAGCATTTT,CASSLNWEQPQHF
14,TRBD2,TRBJ2-7,.,TRBV27,TGTGCCAGCAGTACTAGCGGGGAAACCTACGAGCAGTACTTC,CASSTSGETYEQYF
16,TRBD1,TRBJ2-3,once,TRBV20-1,TGCAGTGCTAGATTCTGGGGACAGGGGTTATTGGATACGCAGTATTTT,CSARFWGQGLLDTQYF
15,TRBD2,TRBJ2-7,.,TRBV14,TGTGCCAGCAGCCAACCGACTAGCGGGAATCACGAGCAGTACTTC,CASSQPTSGNHEQYF
15,TRBD2,TRBJ2-1,.,TRBV19,TGTGCCAGTAGTATAGATCGGAGGAGCGGGGATGAGCAGTTCTTC,CASSIDRRSGDEQFF
12,.,TRBJ2-7,.,TRBV20-1,TGCAGTACTAGGGACGTTTCCTACGAGCAGTACTTC,CSTRDVSYEQYF
11,.,TRBJ2-6,once,TRBV7-6,TGTGCATTGGACTTAGGCAACGTCCTGACTTTC,CALDLGNVLTF